Listed below are T cell receptor beta chains from one sample, sequenced in a study of monozygotic twins with inflammatory bowel disease. TCRdb re-called the 5' RACE reads and catalogs CDR3 proteins one per entry, DNA excluded. Its listing shows 110,000 to 150,000 distinct CDR3 sequences. Sequenced: blood. Every receptor here comes from a human donor with ulcerative colitis or Crohn's disease, or a healthy co-twin of an affected twin (not recorded which). CDR3s include the opening cysteine and the closing phenylalanine or tryptophan.

V gene: TRBV5-1
J gene: TRBJ2-3
CDR3 protein: CASSLGLAGAFDTQYF

V gene: TRBV11-2
J gene: TRBJ1-5
CDR3 protein: CASSPHTVPDRVVNQPQHF

V gene: TRBV12-3/TRBV12-4
J gene: TRBJ2-3
CDR3 protein: CASRRASGPTDTQYF

V gene: TRBV7-8
J gene: TRBJ1-4
CDR3 protein: CASTLTGTTNEKLFF

V gene: TRBV9
J gene: TRBJ2-7
CDR3 protein: CASSVGGTPGHEQYF

V gene: TRBV20-1
J gene: TRBJ2-5
CDR3 protein: CSASRIDRVAETQYF

V gene: TRBV24-1
J gene: TRBJ2-1
CDR3 protein: CATSDAAGGSYNEQFF

V gene: TRBV9
J gene: TRBJ2-7
CDR3 protein: CASSVGDRPYEQYF

V gene: TRBV19
J gene: TRBJ2-5
CDR3 protein: CASSILTTGLETQYF

V gene: TRBV20-1
J gene: TRBJ1-2
CDR3 protein: CSADMTFRDNYGYTF

V gene: TRBV2
J gene: TRBJ1-5
CDR3 protein: CASSIGRVNQPQHF

V gene: TRBV27
J gene: TRBJ1-4
CDR3 protein: CATRAGEKLFF

V gene: TRBV6-5
J gene: TRBJ1-2
CDR3 protein: CASSYLGRDGYTF

V gene: TRBV11-2
J gene: TRBJ2-5
CDR3 protein: CASSLAGTDETQYF

V gene: TRBV3-1
J gene: TRBJ2-7
CDR3 protein: CASSQMAGGAAEQYF

V gene: TRBV20-1
J gene: TRBJ2-1
CDR3 protein: CSARVSGIYNEQFF

V gene: TRBV5-1
J gene: TRBJ2-1
CDR3 protein: CASSFHLGEPYNEQFF

V gene: TRBV10-3
J gene: TRBJ2-7
CDR3 protein: CAISESTGGRAYEQYF

V gene: TRBV19
J gene: TRBJ2-1
CDR3 protein: CASSSGGGYEQFF

V gene: TRBV12-3/TRBV12-4
J gene: TRBJ2-1
CDR3 protein: CASSSTSGSINEQFF

V gene: TRBV20-1
J gene: TRBJ2-3
CDR3 protein: CSARRVAVPTDTQYF

V gene: TRBV20-1
J gene: TRBJ2-7
CDR3 protein: CSARQVTTYEQYF

V gene: TRBV24-1
J gene: TRBJ2-1
CDR3 protein: CATSDLRQGVNEQFF

V gene: TRBV12-5
J gene: TRBJ2-1
CDR3 protein: CASGIAGTQFF

V gene: TRBV5-1
J gene: TRBJ2-1
CDR3 protein: CASSPINPDEQFF

V gene: TRBV18
J gene: TRBJ2-3
CDR3 protein: CASSPGGSTDTQYF

V gene: TRBV19
J gene: TRBJ1-1
CDR3 protein: CASQMIRRKNTEAFF

V gene: TRBV7-2
J gene: TRBJ1-5
CDR3 protein: CASGQGVSNQPQHF

V gene: TRBV19
J gene: TRBJ2-1
CDR3 protein: CASSSDRVHNEQFF

V gene: TRBV5-6
J gene: TRBJ1-2
CDR3 protein: CASSLAGHNYGYTF

V gene: TRBV6-5
J gene: TRBJ2-3
CDR3 protein: CASSREGDTQYF

V gene: TRBV5-6
J gene: TRBJ1-2
CDR3 protein: CASSLRSGQGRGGYTF

V gene: TRBV6-5
J gene: TRBJ2-1
CDR3 protein: CASSYGLAGGYEQFF

V gene: TRBV9
J gene: TRBJ1-2
CDR3 protein: CASSKDRGVYGYTF

V gene: TRBV11-2
J gene: TRBJ2-2
CDR3 protein: CASSLVWPGGSGSGTGELFF

V gene: TRBV20-1
J gene: TRBJ2-2
CDR3 protein: CSAPTHSGRGTGELFF

V gene: TRBV28
J gene: TRBJ2-3
CDR3 protein: CASSLLAGVKDTQYF

V gene: TRBV7-6
J gene: TRBJ1-4
CDR3 protein: CASSSPQGINEKLFF

V gene: TRBV6-1
J gene: TRBJ1-5
CDR3 protein: CASRGGYSNQPQHF

V gene: TRBV28
J gene: TRBJ1-2
CDR3 protein: CASSWARGVSGYTF

V gene: TRBV12-5
J gene: TRBJ2-1
CDR3 protein: CASGLGDLHGRRFF

V gene: TRBV29-1
J gene: TRBJ1-1
CDR3 protein: CSVEIGTEAFF

V gene: TRBV5-1
J gene: TRBJ2-1
CDR3 protein: CASSGTRSDNEQFF

V gene: TRBV7-6
J gene: TRBJ1-6
CDR3 protein: CASSLAGFGNSPLHF

V gene: TRBV10-3
J gene: TRBJ2-7
CDR3 protein: CAMGGQEGYEQYF

V gene: TRBV28
J gene: TRBJ2-1
CDR3 protein: CARTSGRTLNEQFF

V gene: TRBV19
J gene: TRBJ2-2
CDR3 protein: CASSRVRGNTGELFF

V gene: TRBV29-1
J gene: TRBJ1-1
CDR3 protein: CSAGGQGNTEAFF

V gene: TRBV29-1
J gene: TRBJ2-5
CDR3 protein: CSVGQGAVETQYF

V gene: TRBV5-1
J gene: TRBJ2-2
CDR3 protein: CASSGDAPTGELFF

V gene: TRBV27
J gene: TRBJ1-2
CDR3 protein: CASSLSSGPSHYGYTF

V gene: TRBV11-2
J gene: TRBJ2-1
CDR3 protein: CASSLANRDYRNEQFF

V gene: TRBV5-1
J gene: TRBJ2-1
CDR3 protein: CASSFGLAGAIDRGEQFF

V gene: TRBV6-1
J gene: TRBJ2-3
CDR3 protein: CASRGETYSTDTQYF

V gene: TRBV9
J gene: TRBJ2-7
CDR3 protein: CASSGIAGRGRLGEQYF

V gene: TRBV21-1
J gene: TRBJ2-3
CDR3 protein: CASSIKTWDTQYF

V gene: TRBV5-4
J gene: TRBJ1-2
CDR3 protein: CASSPTGRNYGYTF